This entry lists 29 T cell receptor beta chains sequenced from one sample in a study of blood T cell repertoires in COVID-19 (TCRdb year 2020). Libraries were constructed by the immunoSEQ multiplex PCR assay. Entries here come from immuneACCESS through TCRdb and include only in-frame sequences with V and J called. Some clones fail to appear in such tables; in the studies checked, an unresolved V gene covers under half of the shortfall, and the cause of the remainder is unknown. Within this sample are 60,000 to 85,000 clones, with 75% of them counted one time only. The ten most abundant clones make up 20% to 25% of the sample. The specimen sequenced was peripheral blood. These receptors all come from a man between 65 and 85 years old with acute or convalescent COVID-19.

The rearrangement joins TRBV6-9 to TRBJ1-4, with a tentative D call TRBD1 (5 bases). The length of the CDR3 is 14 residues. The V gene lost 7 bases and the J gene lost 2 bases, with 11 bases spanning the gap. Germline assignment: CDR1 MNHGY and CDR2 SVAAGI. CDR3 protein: CASTFRGTNEKLFF. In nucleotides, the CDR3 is TGTGCCAGCACCTTTAGGGGTACTAATGAAAAACTGTTTTTT.

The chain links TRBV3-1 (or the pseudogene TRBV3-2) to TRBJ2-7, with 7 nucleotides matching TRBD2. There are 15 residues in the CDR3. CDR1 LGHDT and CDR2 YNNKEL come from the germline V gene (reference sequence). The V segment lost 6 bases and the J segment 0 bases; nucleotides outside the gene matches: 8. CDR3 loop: CASRLTSSGSYEQYF. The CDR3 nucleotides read TGTGCCAGCAGACTGACTTCTAGCGGCTCCTACGAGCAGTACTTC.

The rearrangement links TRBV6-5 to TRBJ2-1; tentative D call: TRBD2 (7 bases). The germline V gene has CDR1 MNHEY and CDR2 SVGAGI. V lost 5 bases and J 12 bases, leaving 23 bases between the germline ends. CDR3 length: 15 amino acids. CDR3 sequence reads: CASSLQRGGGEGQFF. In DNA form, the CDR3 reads TGTGCCAGCAGTCTCCAAAGGGGAGGGGGTGAGGGGCAGTTCTTC.

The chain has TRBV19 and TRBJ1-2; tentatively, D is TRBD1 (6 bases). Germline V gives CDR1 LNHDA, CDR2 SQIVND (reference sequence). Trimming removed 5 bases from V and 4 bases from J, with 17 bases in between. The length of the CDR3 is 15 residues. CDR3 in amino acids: CASSLTTTGIYGYTF. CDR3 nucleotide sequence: TGTGCCAGTAGTCTGACTACGACAGGTATCTATGGCTACACCTTC.

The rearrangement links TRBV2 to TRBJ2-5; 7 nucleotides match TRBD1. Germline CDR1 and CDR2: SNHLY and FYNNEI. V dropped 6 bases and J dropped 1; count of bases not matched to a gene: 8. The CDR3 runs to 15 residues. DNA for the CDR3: TGTGCCAGCAGGTTACAACAGGGGACCCAAGAGACCCAGTACTTC. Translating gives CASRLQQGTQETQYF.

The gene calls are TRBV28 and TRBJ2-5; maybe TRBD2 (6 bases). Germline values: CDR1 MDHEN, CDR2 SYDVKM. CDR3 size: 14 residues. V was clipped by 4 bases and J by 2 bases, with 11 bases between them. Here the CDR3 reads CASSSYGRQETQYF. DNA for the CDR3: TGTGCCAGCAGTTCTTACGGGAGACAAGAGACCCAGTACTTC.

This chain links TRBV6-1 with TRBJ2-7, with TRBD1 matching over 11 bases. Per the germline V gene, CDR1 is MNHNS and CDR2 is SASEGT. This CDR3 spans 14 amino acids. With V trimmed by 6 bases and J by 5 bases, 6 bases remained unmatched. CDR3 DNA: TGTGCCAGCAGAACGAGGACAGGGGGCAACGAGCAGTACTTC. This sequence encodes CASRTRTGGNEQYF.

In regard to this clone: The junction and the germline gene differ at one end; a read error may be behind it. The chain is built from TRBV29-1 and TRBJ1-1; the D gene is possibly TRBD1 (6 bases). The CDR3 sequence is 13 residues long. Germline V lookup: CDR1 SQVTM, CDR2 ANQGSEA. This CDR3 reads CSVWTAVNIEAFF. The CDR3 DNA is TGCAGCGTTTGGACAGCCGTGAACATTGAAGCTTTCTTT.

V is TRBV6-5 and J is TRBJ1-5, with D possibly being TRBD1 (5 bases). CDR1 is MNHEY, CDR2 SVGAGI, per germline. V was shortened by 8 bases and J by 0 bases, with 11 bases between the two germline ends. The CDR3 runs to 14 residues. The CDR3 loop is CASSRGLSNQPQHF. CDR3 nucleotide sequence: TGTGCCAGCTCAAGGGGTCTTAGCAATCAGCCCCAGCATTTT.

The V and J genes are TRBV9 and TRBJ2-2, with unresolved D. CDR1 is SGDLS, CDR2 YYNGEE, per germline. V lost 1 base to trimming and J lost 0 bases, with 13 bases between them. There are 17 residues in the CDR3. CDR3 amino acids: CASSVRKEQPNTGELFF. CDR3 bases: TGTGCCAGCAGCGTACGGAAGGAGCAGCCGAACACCGGGGAGCTGTTTTTT.

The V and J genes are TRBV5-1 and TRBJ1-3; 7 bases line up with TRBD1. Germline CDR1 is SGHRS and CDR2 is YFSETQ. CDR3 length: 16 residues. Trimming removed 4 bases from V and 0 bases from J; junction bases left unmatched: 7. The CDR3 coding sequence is TGCGCCAGCAGCCTCCGGGACAGTCCCTCTGGAAACACCATATATTTT. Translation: CASSLRDSPSGNTIYF.

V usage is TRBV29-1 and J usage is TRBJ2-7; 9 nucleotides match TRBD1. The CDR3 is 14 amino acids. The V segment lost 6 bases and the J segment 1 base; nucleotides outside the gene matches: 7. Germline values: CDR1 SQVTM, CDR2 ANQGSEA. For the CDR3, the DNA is TGCAGCGTAGCAAGACAGGGGGGGTCCTACGAGCAGTACTTC. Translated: CSVARQGGSYEQYF.

The CDR3 DNA follows: TGTGCCAGCAGCGTGCGTGGCGGGAGCCCGGATACGCAGTATTTT. It encodes CASSVRGGSPDTQYF. The chain joins TRBV5-4 to TRBJ2-3, with TRBD2 identical over 7 bases. V shed 4 bases, J shed 6 bases, and the junction held 11 bases outside the gene matches. CDR1 and CDR2 from the germline V gene are SGHNT and YYREEE (reference sequence). The CDR3 is 15 residues long.

The CDR3 spells CARSSGTSYEQYF. CDR3 DNA: TGTGCCAGGTCTAGCGGGACCTCCTACGAGCAGTACTTC. The gene calls are TRBV12-3 or TRBV12-4 and TRBJ2-7, with TRBD2 matching over 9 bases. This CDR3 has 13 amino acids. The J segment lost 0 bases and the V segment lost 9 bases, leaving 3 bases of the junction unmatched.

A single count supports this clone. The chain's CDR3 is CASSPRQGATSYGYTF. CDR3 coding DNA: TGTGCCAGTAGCCCTCGACAGGGGGCGACGTCCTATGGCTACACCTTC. This rearrangement joins TRBV19 to TRBJ1-2; 10 nucleotides align to TRBD1. Germline V gene data show CDR1 as LNHDA and CDR2 as SQIVND (reference sequence). The CDR3 is made up of 16 amino acids. V lost 6 bases and J lost 4; bases outside the gene matches: 11. The full variable domain, rest sourced from reference TRBV19 and TRBJ1-2, is DGGITQSPKYLFRKEGQNVTLSCEQNLNHDAMYWYRQDPGQGLRLIYYSQIVNDFQKGDIAEGYSVSREKKESFPLTVTSAQKNPTAFYLCASSPRQGATSYGYTFGSGTRLTVV.

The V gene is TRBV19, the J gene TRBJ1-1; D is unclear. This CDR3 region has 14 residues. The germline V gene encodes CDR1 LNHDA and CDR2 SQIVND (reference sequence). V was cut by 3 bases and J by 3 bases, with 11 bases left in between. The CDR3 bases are TGTGCCAGTAGTATGGGCCACCCGGACACTGAAGCTTTCTTT. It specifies CASSMGHPDTEAFF.

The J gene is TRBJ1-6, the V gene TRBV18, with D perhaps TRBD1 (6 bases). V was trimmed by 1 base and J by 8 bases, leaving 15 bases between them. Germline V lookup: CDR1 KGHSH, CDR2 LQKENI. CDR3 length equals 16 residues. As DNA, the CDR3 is TGTGCCAGCTCACCACGGCAGGGGATCGAAGATTCACCCCTCCACTTT. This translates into CASSPRQGIEDSPLHF.

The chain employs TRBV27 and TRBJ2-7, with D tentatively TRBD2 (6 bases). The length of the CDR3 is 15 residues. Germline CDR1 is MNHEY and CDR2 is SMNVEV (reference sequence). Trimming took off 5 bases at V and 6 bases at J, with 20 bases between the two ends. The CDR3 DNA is TGTGCCAGCAGTGCGGGACGGGCGGGGACCACCGAGCAGTACTTC. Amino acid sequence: CASSAGRAGTTEQYF.

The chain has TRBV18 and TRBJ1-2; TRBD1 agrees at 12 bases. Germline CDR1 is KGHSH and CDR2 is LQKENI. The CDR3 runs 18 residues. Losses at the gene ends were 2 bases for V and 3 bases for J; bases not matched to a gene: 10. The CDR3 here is CASSPSPGQGAGHYGYTF. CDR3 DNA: TGTGCCAGCTCACCAAGCCCGGGACAGGGGGCCGGGCACTATGGCTACACCTTC.

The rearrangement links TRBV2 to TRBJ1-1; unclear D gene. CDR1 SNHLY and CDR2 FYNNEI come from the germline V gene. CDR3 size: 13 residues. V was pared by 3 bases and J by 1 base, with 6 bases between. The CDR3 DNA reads TGTGCCAGCAGTGATACACCGAACACTGAAGCTTTCTTT. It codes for CASSDTPNTEAFF.

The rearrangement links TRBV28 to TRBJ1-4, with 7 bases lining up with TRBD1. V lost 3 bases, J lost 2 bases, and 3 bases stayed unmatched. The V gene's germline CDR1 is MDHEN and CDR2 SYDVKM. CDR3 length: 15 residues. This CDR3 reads CASSLPQGTNEKLFF. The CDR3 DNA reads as TGTGCCAGCAGTTTGCCACAGGGGACTAATGAAAAACTGTTTTTT.

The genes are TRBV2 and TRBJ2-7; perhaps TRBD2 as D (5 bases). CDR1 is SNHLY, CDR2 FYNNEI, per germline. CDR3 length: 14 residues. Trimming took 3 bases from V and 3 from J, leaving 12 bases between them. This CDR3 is CASSEGVKIYEQYF. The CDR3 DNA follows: TGTGCCAGCAGTGAGGGAGTGAAAATCTACGAGCAGTACTTC.

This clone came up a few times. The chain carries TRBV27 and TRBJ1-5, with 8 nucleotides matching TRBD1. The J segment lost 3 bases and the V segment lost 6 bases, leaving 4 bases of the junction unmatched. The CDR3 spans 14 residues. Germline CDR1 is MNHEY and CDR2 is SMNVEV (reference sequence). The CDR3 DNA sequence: TGTGCCAGCAGCCAACAGGGGGTCAATCAGCCCCAGCATTTT. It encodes CASSQQGVNQPQHF.

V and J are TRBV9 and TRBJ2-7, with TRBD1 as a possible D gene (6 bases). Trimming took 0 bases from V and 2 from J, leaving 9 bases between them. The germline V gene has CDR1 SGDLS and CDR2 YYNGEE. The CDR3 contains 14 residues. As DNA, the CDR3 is TGTGCCAGCAGCGTAGATCAGGGGCCCTACGAGCAGTACTTC. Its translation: CASSVDQGPYEQYF.

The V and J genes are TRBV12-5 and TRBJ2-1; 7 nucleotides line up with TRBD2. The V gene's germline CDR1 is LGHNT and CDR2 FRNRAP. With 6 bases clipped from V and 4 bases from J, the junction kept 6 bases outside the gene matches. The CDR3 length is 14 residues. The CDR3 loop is CASGLSGEYNEQFF. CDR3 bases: TGTGCTAGTGGCCTAAGCGGGGAATACAATGAGCAGTTCTTC.

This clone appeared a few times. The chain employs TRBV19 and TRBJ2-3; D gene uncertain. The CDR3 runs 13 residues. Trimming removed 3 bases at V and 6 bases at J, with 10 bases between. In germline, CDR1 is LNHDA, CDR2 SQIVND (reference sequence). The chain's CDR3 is CASSMGSLDTQYF. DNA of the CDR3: TGTGCCAGTAGTATGGGCTCCCTGGATACGCAGTATTTT.

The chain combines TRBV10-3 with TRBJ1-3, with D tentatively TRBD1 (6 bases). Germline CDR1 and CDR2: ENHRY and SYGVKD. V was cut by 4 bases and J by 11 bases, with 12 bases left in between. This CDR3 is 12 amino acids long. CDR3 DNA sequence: TGTGCCATCAGTGGAACAGGGAGCGCCATATATTTT. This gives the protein CAISGTGSAIYF.

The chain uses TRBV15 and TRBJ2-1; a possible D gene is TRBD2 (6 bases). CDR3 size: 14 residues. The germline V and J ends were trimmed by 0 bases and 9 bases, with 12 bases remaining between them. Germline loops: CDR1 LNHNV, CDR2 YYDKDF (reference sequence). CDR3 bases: TGTGCCACCAGCAGAGATGTACTAGCCGGTGAGCAGTTCTTC. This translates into CATSRDVLAGEQFF.

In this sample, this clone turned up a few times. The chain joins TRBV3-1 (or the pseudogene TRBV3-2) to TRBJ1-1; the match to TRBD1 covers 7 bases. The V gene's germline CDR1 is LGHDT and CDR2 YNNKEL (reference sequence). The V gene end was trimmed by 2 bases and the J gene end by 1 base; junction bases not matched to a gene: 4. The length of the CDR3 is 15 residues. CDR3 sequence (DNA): TGTGCCAGCAGCCAACTCCAGGGGGGGAACACTGAAGCTTTCTTT. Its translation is CASSQLQGGNTEAFF.